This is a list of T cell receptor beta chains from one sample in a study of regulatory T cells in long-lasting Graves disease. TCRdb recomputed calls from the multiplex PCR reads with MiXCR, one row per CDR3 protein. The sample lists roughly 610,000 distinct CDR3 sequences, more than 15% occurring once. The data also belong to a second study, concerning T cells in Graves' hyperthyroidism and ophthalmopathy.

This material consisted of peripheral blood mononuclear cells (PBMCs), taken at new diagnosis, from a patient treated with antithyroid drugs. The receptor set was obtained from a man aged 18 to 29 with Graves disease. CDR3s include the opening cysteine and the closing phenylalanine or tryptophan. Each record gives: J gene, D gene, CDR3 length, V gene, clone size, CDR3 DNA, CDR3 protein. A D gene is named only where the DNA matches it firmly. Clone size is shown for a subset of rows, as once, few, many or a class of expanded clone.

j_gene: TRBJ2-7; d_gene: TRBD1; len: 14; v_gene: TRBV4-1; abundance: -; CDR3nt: TGCGCCAGCAGCCGACAGGGAGCCACCTACGAGCAGTACTTC; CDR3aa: CASSRQGATYEQYF
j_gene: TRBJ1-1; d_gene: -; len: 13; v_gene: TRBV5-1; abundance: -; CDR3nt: TGCGCCAGCAGCTTGTTTACAGACACTGAAGCTTTCTTT; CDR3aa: CASSLFTDTEAFF
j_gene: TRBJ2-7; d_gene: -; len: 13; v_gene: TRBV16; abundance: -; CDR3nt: TGTGCCAGCAGCGTAAGACAGCTAGAAGAGCAGTACTTC; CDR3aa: CASSVRQLEEQYF
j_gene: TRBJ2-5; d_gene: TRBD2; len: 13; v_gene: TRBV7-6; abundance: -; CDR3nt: TGTGCCAGCAGACAAGGGAGGGAAGAGACCCAGTACTTC; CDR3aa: CASRQGREETQYF
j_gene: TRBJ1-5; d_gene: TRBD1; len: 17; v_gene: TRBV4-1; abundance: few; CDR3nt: TGCGCCAGCAGCCAGGGGCCGGGACAGGGTAGCAATCAGCCCCAGCATTTT; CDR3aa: CASSQGPGQGSNQPQHF
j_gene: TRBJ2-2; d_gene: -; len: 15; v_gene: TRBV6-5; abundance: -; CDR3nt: TGTGCCAGCAGTTACCGACACACAGGGTCCGGGGAGCTGTTTTTT; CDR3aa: CASSYRHTGSGELFF
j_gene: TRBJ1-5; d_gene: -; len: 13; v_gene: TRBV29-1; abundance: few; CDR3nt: TGCAGCGTTCGGGAGAATAGCAATCAGCCCCAGCATTTT; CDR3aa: CSVRENSNQPQHF
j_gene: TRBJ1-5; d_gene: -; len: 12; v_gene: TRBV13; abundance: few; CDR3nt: TGTGCCAGCAGCTTAAGGGATGGGCCCCAGCATTTT; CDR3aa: CASSLRDGPQHF
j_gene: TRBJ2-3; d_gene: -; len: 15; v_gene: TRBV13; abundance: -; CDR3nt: TGTGCCAGCAGCTACACCGGGTCTAGTGGGGATACGCAGTATTTT; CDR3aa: CASSYTGSSGDTQYF
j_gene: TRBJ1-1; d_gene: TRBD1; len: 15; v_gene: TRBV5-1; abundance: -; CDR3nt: TGCGCCAGCAGCTTACAGGGACAGGGTGAGACTGAAGCTTTCTTT; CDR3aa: CASSLQGQGETEAFF
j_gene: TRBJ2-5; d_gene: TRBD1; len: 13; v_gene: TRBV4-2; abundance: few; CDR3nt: TGTGCCAGCAGCCAGGACAGGGATGAGACCCAGTACTTC; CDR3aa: CASSQDRDETQYF
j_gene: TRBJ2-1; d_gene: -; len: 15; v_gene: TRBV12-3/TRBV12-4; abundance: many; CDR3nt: TGTGCCAGCAGTTCCTCTTGGTCGACCCAAGATGAGCAGTTCTTC; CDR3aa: CASSSSWSTQDEQFF
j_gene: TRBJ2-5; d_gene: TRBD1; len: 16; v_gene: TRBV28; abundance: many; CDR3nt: TGTGCCAGCAGTTTATCGGGACAGGGGGACCAAGAGACCCAGTACTTC; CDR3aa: CASSLSGQGDQETQYF
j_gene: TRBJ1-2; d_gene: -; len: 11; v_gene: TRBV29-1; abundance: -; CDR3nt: TGCAGCGGGGGGTACGACTATGGCTACACCTTC; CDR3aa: CSGGYDYGYTF
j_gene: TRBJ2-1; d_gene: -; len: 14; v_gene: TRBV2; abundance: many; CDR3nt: TGTGCCAGCCTCCGGGGGCAACCCTACAATGAGCAGTTCTTC; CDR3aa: CASLRGQPYNEQFF
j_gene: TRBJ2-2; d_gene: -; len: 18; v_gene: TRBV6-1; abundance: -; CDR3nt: TGTGCCAGCAGTGAAGCGAGGGGGGGCGCTCCAGCCACCGGGGAGCTGTTTTTT; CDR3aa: CASSEARGGAPATGELFF
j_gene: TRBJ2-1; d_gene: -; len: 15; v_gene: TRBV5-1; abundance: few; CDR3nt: TGCGCCAGCAGCTTACAGTCTAGCTCCTACAATGAGCAGTTCTTC; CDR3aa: CASSLQSSSYNEQFF
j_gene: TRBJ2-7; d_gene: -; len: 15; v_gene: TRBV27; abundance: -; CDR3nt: TGTGCCAGCAGTCCTCCCGACCGCAGCTCCTACAAGCAGTACTTC; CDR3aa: CASSPPDRSSYKQYF
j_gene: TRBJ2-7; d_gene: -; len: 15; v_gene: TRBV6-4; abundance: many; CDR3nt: TGTGCCAGCAGTGAAGTAAGGGGTCCCGTCTACGAGCAGTACTTC; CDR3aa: CASSEVRGPVYEQYF
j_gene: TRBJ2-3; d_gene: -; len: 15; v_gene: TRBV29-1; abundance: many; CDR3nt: TGCAGCGTTGAATTGTCAAGGGCTAGCACAGATACGCAGTATTTT; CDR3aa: CSVELSRASTDTQYF
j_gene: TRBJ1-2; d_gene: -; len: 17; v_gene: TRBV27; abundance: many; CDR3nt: TGTGCCAGCAGCTCACTCACCCGGGCAGGAGCTTACTATGGCTACACCTTC; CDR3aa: CASSSLTRAGAYYGYTF
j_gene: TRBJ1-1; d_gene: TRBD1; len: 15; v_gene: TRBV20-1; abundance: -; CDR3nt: TGCAGTGCTAGTGGGGATCAGGGGGCGCCGGGTGAAGCTTTCTTT; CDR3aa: CSASGDQGAPGEAFF
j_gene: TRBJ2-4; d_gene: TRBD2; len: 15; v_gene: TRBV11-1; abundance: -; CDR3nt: TGTGCCAGCTCCCCCTCTGGGGGGGGCAAAAACATTCAGTACTTC; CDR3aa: CASSPSGGGKNIQYF
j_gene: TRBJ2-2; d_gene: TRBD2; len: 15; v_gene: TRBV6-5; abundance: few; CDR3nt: TGTGCCAGCAGTTACTCGGCGGGAGGGCCCGGGGAGCTGTTTTTT; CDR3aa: CASSYSAGGPGELFF
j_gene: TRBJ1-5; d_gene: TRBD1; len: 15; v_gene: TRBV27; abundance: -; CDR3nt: TGTGCCAGCAGTCCTCTCCGACAGGGGTCCCAGCCCCAGCATTTT; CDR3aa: CASSPLRQGSQPQHF
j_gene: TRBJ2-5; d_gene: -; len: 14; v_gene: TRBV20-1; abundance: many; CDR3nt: TGCAGTGCACCGGACTTGGGGATTGGAGAGACCCAGTACTTC; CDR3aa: CSAPDLGIGETQYF
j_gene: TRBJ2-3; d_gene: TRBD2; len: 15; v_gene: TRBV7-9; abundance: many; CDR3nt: TGTGCCAGCAGCTTGACTAGCGGAAGCGCGGATACGCAGTATTTT; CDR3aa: CASSLTSGSADTQYF
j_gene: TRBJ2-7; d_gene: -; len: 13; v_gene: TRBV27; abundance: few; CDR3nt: TGTGCCAGCAGGGGGGTCAGCTCCTACGAGCAGTACTTC; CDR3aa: CASRGVSSYEQYF
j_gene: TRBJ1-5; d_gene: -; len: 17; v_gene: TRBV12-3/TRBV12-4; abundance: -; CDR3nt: TGTGCCAGCAGTTCACGTTGGACAACATATAGCAATCAGCCCCAGCATTTT; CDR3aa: CASSSRWTTYSNQPQHF
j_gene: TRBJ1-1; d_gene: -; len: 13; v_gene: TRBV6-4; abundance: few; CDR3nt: TGTGCCAGCAGCGAGGGCGCGGGGATTGAAGCTTTCTTT; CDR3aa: CASSEGAGIEAFF
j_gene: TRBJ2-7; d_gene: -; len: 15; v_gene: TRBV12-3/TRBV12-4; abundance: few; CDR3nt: TGTGCCAGCAGAGCCCAAGGGGGACTCAATTACGAGCAGTACTTC; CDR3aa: CASRAQGGLNYEQYF
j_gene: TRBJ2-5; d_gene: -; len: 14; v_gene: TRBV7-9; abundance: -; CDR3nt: TGTGCCAGCAGCTTATCGTTAGGTTCAGAGACCCAGTACTTC; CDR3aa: CASSLSLGSETQYF
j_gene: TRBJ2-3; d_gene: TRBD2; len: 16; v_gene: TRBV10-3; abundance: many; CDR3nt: TGTGCCATCAGTGAACCCTTTAGCGGGAGGGCAGATACGCAGTATTTT; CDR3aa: CAISEPFSGRADTQYF
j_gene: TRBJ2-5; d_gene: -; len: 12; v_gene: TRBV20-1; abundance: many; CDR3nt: TGCAGTGCTAGGGGGCTGCGGGAGACCCAGTACTTC; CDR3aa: CSARGLRETQYF
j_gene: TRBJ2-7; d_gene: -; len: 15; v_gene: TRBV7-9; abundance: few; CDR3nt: TGTGCCAGCAGCCCCTCGGTTGGCGGCACCTACGTGCAGTACTTC; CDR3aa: CASSPSVGGTYVQYF
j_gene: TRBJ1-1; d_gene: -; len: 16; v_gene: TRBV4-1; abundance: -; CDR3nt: TGCGCCAGCAGCCATCGACAGGAGGGGTTGTACACTGAAGCTTTCTTT; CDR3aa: CASSHRQEGLYTEAFF
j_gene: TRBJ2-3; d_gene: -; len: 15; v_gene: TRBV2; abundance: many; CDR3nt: TGTGCCAGCAAACCATCGGGGGCTAGCACAGATACGCAGTATTTT; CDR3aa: CASKPSGASTDTQYF
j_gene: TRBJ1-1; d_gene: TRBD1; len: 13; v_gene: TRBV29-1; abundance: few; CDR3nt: TGCAGCGTTGTGCAGGGGGCGGGGACTGAAGCTTTCTTT; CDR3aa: CSVVQGAGTEAFF
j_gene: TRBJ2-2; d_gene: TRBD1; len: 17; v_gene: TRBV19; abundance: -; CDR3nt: TGTGCCAGTAGTCCCCGGGAGTGGAGGACAGGGGTCGGGGAGCTGTTTTTT; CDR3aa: CASSPREWRTGVGELFF
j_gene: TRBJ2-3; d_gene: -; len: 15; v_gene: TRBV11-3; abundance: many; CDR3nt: TGTGCCAGCAGCTTAAGTTCCCAGGGACCGGATACGCAGTATTTT; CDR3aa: CASSLSSQGPDTQYF
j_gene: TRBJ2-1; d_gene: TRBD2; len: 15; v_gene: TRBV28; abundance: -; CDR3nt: TGTGCCAGCGGACTAGCGGGAGGGGGCTACAATGAGCAGTTCTTC; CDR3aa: CASGLAGGGYNEQFF
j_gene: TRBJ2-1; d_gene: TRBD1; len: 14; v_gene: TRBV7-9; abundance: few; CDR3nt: TGTGCCAGCAGCTTAGCACGGACAGGGCTGAAACAGTTCTTC; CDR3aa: CASSLARTGLKQFF
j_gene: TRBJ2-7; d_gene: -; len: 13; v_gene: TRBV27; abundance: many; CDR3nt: TGTGCCAGCAGCCTAAGTCAGTGGTACGAGCAGTACTTC; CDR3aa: CASSLSQWYEQYF
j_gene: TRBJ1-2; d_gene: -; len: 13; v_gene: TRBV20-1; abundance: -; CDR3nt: TGCAGTGCTAGGGACAGAAAAAACTATGGCTACACCTTC; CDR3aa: CSARDRKNYGYTF
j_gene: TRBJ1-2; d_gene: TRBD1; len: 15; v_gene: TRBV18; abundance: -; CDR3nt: TGTGCCAGCTCACCATCGCAGGGGGCTAACGGTGGCTACACCTTC; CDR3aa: CASSPSQGANGGYTF
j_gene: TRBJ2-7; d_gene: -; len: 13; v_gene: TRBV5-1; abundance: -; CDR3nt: TGCGCCAGCAGGCTAGAACGATCCTACGAGCAGTACTTC; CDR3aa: CASRLERSYEQYF
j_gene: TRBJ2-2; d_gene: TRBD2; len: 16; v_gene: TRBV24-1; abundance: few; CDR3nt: TGTGCCACCGGGGGGACTAGCGGGGGAAACACCGGGGAGCTGTTTTTT; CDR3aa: CATGGTSGGNTGELFF
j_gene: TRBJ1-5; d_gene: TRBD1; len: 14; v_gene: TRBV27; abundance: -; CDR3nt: TGTGCCAGCAGTTCCAGGGGGATCAACCAGCCCCAGCATTTT; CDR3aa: CASSSRGINQPQHF
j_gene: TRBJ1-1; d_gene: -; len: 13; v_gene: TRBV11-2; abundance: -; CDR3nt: TGTGCCAGCAGCCTGGGGTTCCGGGCTGCAGCTTTCTTT; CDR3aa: CASSLGFRAAAFF
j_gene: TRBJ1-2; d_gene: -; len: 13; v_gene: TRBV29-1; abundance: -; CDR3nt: TGCAGCGTTGAAGATTGGCCGAGGGATGGCTACACCTTC; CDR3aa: CSVEDWPRDGYTF